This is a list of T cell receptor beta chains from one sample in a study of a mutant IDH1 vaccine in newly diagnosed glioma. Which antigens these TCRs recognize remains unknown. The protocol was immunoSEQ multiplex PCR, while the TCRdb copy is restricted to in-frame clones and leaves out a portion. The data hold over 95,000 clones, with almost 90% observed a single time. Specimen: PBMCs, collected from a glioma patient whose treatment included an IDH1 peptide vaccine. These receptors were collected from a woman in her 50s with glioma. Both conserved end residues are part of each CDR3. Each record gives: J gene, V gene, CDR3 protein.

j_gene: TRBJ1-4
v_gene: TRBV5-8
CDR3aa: CASSLALGTGNEKLFF

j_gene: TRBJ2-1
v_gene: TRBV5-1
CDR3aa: CASSLTSGEYNEQFF

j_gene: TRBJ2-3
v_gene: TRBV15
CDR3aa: CATSSGTSGTDTQYF

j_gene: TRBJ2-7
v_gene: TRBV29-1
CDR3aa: CSVEVRGNNDEQYF

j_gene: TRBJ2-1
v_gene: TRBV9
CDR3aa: CASSVEGMDFVGYNEQFF

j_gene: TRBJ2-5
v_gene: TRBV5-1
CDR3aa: CASSSFGASGVGGETQYF

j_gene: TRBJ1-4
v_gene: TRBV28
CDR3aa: CAWGDNNEKLFF

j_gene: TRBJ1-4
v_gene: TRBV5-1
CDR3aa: CASSPGQGGEKLFF

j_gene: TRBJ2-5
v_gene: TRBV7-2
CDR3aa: CASSLAQGQTQYF

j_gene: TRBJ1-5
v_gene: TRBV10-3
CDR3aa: CAISGTGSGNQPQHF

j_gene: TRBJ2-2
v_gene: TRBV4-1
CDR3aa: CATKDRAGTGELFF

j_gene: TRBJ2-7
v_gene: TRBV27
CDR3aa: CASSFSGTPEYF

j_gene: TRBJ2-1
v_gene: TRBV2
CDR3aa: CASTVGTSGYNEQFF

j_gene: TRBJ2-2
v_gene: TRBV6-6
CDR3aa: CASSYDGRDTGELFF

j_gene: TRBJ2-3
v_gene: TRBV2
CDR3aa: CASNAGPYGADTQYF

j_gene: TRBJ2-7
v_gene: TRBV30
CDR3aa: CAWSPGNSYEQYF

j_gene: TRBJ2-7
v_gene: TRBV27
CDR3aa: CASSIGLSAYSQRREDSYEQYF

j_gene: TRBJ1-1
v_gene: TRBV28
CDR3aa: CASSWKKTEAFF

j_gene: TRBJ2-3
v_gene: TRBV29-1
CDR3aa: CSVDTATVSTDTQYF

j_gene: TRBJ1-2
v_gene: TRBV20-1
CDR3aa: CSAQEGYGYTF

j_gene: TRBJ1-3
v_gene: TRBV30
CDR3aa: CAWSVSGGSGNTIYF

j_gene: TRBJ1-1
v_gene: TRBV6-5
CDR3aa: CASIVQGASTEAFF

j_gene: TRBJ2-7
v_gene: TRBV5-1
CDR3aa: CASSQQGGSYEQYF

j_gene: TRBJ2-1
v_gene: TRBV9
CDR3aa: CASSVGSVVREQFF

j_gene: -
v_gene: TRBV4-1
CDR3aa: CASSQVGGVGYEQYF

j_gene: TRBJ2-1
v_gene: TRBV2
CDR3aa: CASSERTGGNEQFF

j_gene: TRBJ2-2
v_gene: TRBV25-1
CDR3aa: CATGGSLAVNTGELFF

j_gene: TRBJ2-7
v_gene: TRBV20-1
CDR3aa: CSARGRYEQYF

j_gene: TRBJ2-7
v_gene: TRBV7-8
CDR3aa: CASTLLGTSGHSYEQYF

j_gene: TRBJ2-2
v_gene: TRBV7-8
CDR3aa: CASKQGALDTGELFF

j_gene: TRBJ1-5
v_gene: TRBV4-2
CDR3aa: CASSQEGLPQPQHF

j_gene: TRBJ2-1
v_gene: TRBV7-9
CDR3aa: CASSLPDFGAYNEQFF

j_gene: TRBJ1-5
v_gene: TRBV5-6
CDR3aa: CASSRTEGGVSNQPQHF

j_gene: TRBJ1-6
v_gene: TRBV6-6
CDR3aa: CASSYSRPLFNSPLHF

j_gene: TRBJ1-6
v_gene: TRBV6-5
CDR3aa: CASEDRANNSPLHF

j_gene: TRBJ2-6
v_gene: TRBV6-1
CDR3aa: CASRDRDLKANVLTF

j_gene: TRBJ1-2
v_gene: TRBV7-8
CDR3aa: CASSLRSANYGYTF

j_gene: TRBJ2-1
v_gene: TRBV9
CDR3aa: CASSVEGGINSYNEQFF

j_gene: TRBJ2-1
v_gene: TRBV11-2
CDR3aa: CASSFRTAYYNEQFF

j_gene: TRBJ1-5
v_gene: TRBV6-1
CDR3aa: CASSAPGRRQPQHF

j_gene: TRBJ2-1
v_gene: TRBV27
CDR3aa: CASSSPAGNTYNEQFF

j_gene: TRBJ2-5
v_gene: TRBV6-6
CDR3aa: CASSSREGETQYF

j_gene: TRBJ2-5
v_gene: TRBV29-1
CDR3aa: CSVGVGGWETQYF

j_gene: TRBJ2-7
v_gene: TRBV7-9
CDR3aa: CASSPRLAGGSSSYEQYF

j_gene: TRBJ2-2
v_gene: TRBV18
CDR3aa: CASSPPGLANTGELFF

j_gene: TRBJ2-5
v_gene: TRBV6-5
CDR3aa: CASSQGALAGTQYF

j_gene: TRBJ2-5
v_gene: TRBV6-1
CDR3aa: CASSARQGEETQYF

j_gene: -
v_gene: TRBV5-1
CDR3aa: CASSPRGADEQYF

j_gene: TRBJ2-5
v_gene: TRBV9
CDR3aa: CASSTRQGRETQYF

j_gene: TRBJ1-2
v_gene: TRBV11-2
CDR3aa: CASSSVRGKDYGYTF